This T cell receptor (beta chain) was retrieved from a study of OX40 agonist ivuxolimab in advanced cancers. About the research overall: A male proportion of 82.7% was recorded, with mean age roughly 62 years and range about 20 to 79.

Trimming at V came to 6 bases and at J to 4 bases, leaving 3 bases not matched to a gene. The CDR3 sequence is 14 residues long. Germline V CDR1 and CDR2: MNHEY, SVGAGI. Generated by immunoSEQ multiplex PCR, the TCRdb table keeps only in-frame clones and is missing some. The table lists 75,000 to 90,000 clones, roughly 90% of them singletons, with about 9.1% in the top ten. Patients were ruled out by autoimmune disease history or systemic immunosuppression. V gene TRBV6-5 combines with J gene TRBJ2-5; 12 nucleotides align to TRBD2. The TCR was taken from an adult with an advanced solid tumor such as melanoma, head and neck, liver or kidney cancer. The starting material was CD4+ or CD8+ T cells sorted from blood, obtained in a trial of the OX40 agonist ivuxolimab. The CDR3 region is CASRSLAGGETQYF. In nucleotides, the CDR3 is TGTGCCAGCAGGTCACTAGCGGGAGGAGAGACCCAGTACTTC.